This T cell receptor (beta chain) was captured by sequencing in a study of graft-versus-host responses after intestinal transplantation (dated by TCRdb to about 2021). Study-level background: Multivisceral, liver-intestinal, or isolated intestinal transplants were received by the recipients. Anti-thymocyte globulin induction was given to all recipients, followed by maintenance tacrolimus and steroids for two to four years. Bulk TCR-beta CDR3 sequencing was used to track graft-versus-host and host-versus-graft alloreactive T cell clones in the graft, circulation and bone marrow after intestinal transplantation. Alloreactive clones were identified by sequencing pre-transplant mixed lymphocyte reaction products and comparing them with unstimulated pre-transplant donor and recipient T cells. A cohort of about 26 intestinal transplant recipients, including one retransplant, was enrolled, and 3 patients lacking pretransplant specimens were excluded. Donor T cell macrochimerism was defined as a peak of at least 4% donor T cells among recipient peripheral blood mononuclear cells. Instead of going to the commercial service, samples from three later patients were sequenced in-house on an Illumina MiSeq and processed with MiXCR.

What the authors observed across the whole study: GvH clones turned up in recipient bone marrow, with some appearing earlier in ileal mucosa or blood, a pattern consistent with an intestinal mucosal origin. Early after transplant, peak levels of circulating GvH clones were found to be associated with declines in HvG clones. Patients with donor T cell macrochimerism had high GvH to HvG T cell clonal ratios in their allografts. The relatively low number and heterogeneity of intestinal transplant patients limited the conclusions.

To prepare the library, the immunoSEQ multiplex PCR assay was applied. In most patients, genomic DNA was isolated using the Qiagen DNeasy Blood and Tissue Kit and sent frozen to Adaptive Biotechnologies for TCR sequencing. For most patients, genomic DNA was subjected to high-throughput TCR-beta CDR3 sequencing by Adaptive Biotechnologies. The original pipeline was this. Adaptive's ImmunoSEQ software supplied the TCR sequencing data for around 19 patients, while MiXCR and VDJtools were used to process a few other patients. CD4 versus CD8 sorting errors were corrected by removing sequences found in both subsets at a frequency ratio below 5:1. Because the origin of CDR3 nucleotide sequences shared between donor and recipient could not be assigned, those sequences were removed. To be classed as alloreactive, a clone needed at least 2-fold expansion over unstimulated cells and a minimum CFSE-low frequency of 0.002% (template counts) or 0.001% (read counts). Mappable clones were those detected in sequenced pre-transplant spleen, lymph node, or MLR CFSE-low populations of the donor or recipient. Cumulative frequency of alloreactive clones was calculated as a percentage of all sequences weighted by copy number. In its TCRdb copy, this immuneACCESS table keeps in-frame sequences only and misses some clones. Where compared with another copy, unresolved V genes explain less than half of these, and the others have no known cause. D and trimming come from the DNA, and the V and J calls and clone size come from that table. This sample comprises about 90,000 clones, around 86% of them detected only once. Jointly, the top ten make up about 17% of the sample.

As regards this clone: Its antigen has not been determined. Nothing much larger sits one base from this clone, and base qualities are not available.

The time point label, as the study defines it: cells obtained before transplantation from donor or recipient. CD3+CD4+ and CD3+CD8+ populations were FACS-sorted from unstimulated pre-transplant donor and recipient cells taken from spleen or lymph nodes. Trimming removed 4 bases from V and 10 bases from J, leaving 20 bases between the germline ends. According to the germline V gene, CDR1 reads SGHRS and CDR2 reads YFSETQ. The CDR3 starts with the cysteine, ends with the phenylalanine, and has 15 residues. The DNA shown is the 45-base CDR3, in frame from base 1. The V and J segments used are TRBV5-1 and TRBJ2-2; the D element could tentatively be TRBD1 or TRBD2, as 5 bases agree for each. The clonotype was recovered from a human donor who received an intestinal transplant. The starting material was unstimulated CD8+ T cells sorted from spleen or lymph node cells, obtained before intestinal transplant. The CDR3 here reads CASSNRDLVPEELFF. The DNA sequence is given as TGCGCCAGCAGCAACCGGGACCTAGTTCCGGAGGAGCTGTTTTTT.